Below are 31 T cell receptor beta chains sequenced from a single sample in a study of early T cells in non-severe SARS-CoV-2 infection. TCRdb itself ran the 5' RACE reads through MiXCR, one entry per CDR3 protein. The sample holds approximately 70,000 distinct CDR3 sequences, roughly 5.3% seen once. This specimen was whole blood, taken at baseline. All receptors derive from an adult who was a healthcare worker with PCR-confirmed SARS-CoV-2 infection or an uninfected control (not recorded which).

V usage is TRBV7-3 and J usage is TRBJ2-3, with a tentative D call TRBD1 (5 bases). Between the trimmed V and J ends, which lost 3 bases and 5 bases, there was a span of 9 bases. CDR1 SGHTA and CDR2 FQGTGA come from the germline V gene. This CDR3 is built from 13 residues. Here the CDR3 reads CASSFLGEDTQYF. The DNA for the CDR3 is TGTGCCAGCAGCTTTTTAGGGGAAGATACGCAGTATTTT.

This clonotype showed up many times. The V call is TRBV20-1, the J call TRBJ1-2; D ambiguous. The CDR3 consists of 14 residues. The V and J ends lost 3 bases and 8 bases respectively, with 19 bases between them. CDR1 and CDR2 (germline): DFQATT, SNEGSKA (reference sequence). CDR3 coding DNA: TGCAGTGCTAGTCCCCAAGGCGAAACCACGGGCTACACCTTC. It specifies CSASPQGETTGYTF.

In its sample, this clonotype was seen many times. CDR3 region: CASSSSSGRGPYEQYF. CDR3 nucleotides: TGTGCCAGCAGTTCCTCAAGCGGGAGGGGGCCCTACGAGCAGTACTTC. The V and J genes are TRBV27 and TRBJ2-7; 10 nucleotides align to TRBD2. There are 16 residues in the CDR3. Germline CDR1 MNHEY, CDR2 SMNVEV (reference sequence). J gave up 2 bases and V 4 bases, and 8 bases lay outside the gene matches.

Ten or more counts support this clonotype. V usage is TRBV28 and J usage is TRBJ2-7, with 13 positions matching TRBD2. The germline CDR1 and CDR2 sequences are MDHEN and SYDVKM. V shed 6 bases and J 1 base; nucleotides not matched to a gene: 9. This CDR3 is 17 amino acids long. The CDR3 nucleotides are TGTGCCAGCAGATCTGGGACTAGCGGGGCCCTATCCTACGAGCAGTACTTC. Translating it yields CASRSGTSGALSYEQYF. Based on the CDR3 plus reference TRBV28 and TRBJ2-7, the full variable domain is DVKVTQSSRYLVKRTGEKVFLECVQDMDHENMFWYRQDPGLGLRLIYFSYDVKMKEKGDIPEGYSVSREKKERFSLILESASTNQTSMYLCASRSGTSGALSYEQYFGPGTRLTVT.

The sample holds many counts of this clonotype. J is TRBJ1-2 and V is TRBV29-1; D might be TRBD1 (5 bases). Germline lookup yields CDR1 SQVTM and CDR2 ANQGSEA. Deletions cut 5 bases from V and 4 bases from J, with 11 bases between. This CDR3 comprises 12 residues. The CDR3 DNA reads as TGCAGCGTTAGGGAGGGGCCCTATGGCTACACCTTC. Translating it yields CSVREGPYGYTF.

The J gene is TRBJ2-7, the V gene TRBV12-3 or TRBV12-4; TRBD2 aligns across 10 bases. This CDR3 region has 14 residues. J gave up 6 bases and V 4 bases, and 6 bases lay outside the gene matches. The CDR3 coding sequence is TGTGCCAGCAGTTCTAGCGGGAGCGTCATCGAGCAGTACTTC. Translation gives CASSSSGSVIEQYF.

In this sample, this clonotype turned up many times. The rearrangement links TRBV6-2 or TRBV6-3 to TRBJ2-5; maybe TRBD1 (6 bases). The V gene lost 8 bases and the J gene lost 3 bases, with 10 bases spanning the gap. CDR1 is MNHEY and CDR2 is SVGEGT in the germline V gene. The CDR3 is 12 residues long. The chain's CDR3 is CASGTTKETQYF. CDR3 DNA sequence: TGTGCCAGCGGGACAACTAAAGAGACCCAGTACTTC.

This clonotype was counted many times. The chain couples TRBV20-1 to TRBJ1-1; D unclear. This CDR3 is 12 amino acids long. CDR1 is DFQATT and CDR2 is SNEGSKA in the germline V gene (reference sequence). The CDR3 loop is CRNRRPNTEAFF. The CDR3 DNA reads TGCAGAAATCGTAGACCGAACACTGAAGCTTTCTTT.

This clonotype was recorded at least ten times. J is TRBJ1-5 and V is TRBV5-6; the D is unclear. The CDR3 has 13 amino acids. V shed 1 base and J shed 7 bases, with 9 bases lying between them. Germline-derived CDR1 and CDR2 are SGHDT and YYEEEE. The CDR3 region is CASSLRGNQPQHF. The CDR3 DNA follows: TGTGCCAGCAGCTTGCGGGGAAACCAGCCCCAGCATTTT.

The chain employs TRBV18 and TRBJ2-5; D gene ambiguous. The CDR3 contains 15 residues. The V gene's germline CDR1 is KGHSH and CDR2 LQKENI. V was pared by 6 bases and J by 1 base, with 15 bases between. The CDR3 spells CASSTPADVQETQYF. CDR3 nucleotides: TGTGCCAGCTCGACCCCCGCGGATGTCCAAGAGACCCAGTACTTC.

The rearrangement joins TRBV6-1 to TRBJ2-3; 10 bases line up with TRBD1. V was clipped by 8 bases and J by 5 bases; unmatched bases: 10. The CDR3 has 15 amino acids. Germline values: CDR1 MNHNS, CDR2 SASEGT. The CDR3 DNA is TGTGCCAGCGAAGACAGGGGGCGAGGAGTAGATACGCAGTATTTT. Its translation is CASEDRGRGVDTQYF.

This clonotype was recorded at least ten times. The CDR3 DNA is TGTGCCTGGAATCCAAAGGGGGTGAACACTGAAGCTTTCTTT. Residues: CAWNPKGVNTEAFF. The V call is TRBV30, the J call TRBJ1-1, with D possibly matching TRBD1 (6 bases). The CDR3 totals 14 residues. Trimming took off 4 bases at V and 0 bases at J, with 12 bases between the two ends. The germline V gene has CDR1 GTSNPN and CDR2 SVGIG (reference sequence).

In its sample, this clonotype was seen a few times. The V gene is TRBV12-5, the J gene TRBJ2-1, with 8 bases fitting TRBD2. Germline V lookup: CDR1 LGHNT, CDR2 FRNRAP. The ends lost 0 bases at V and 10 bases at J; junction bases unmatched: 11. The CDR3 sequence is 16 residues long. The CDR3 nucleotides read TGTGCTAGTGGTTTGGTACTATTGCGGGAGGTAAGAGAGCAGTTCTTC. Protein product: CASGLVLLREVREQFF.

This clonotype was recorded a few times. The chain is built from TRBV10-3 and TRBJ1-2; D possibly corresponds to TRBD1 (5 bases). Per germline, CDR1 ENHRY and CDR2 SYGVKD. This CDR3 spans 13 amino acids. Trimming cost V 4 bases and J 2 bases, with 8 bases left between them. CDR3 DNA: TGTGCCATCAGTGCCCCAGGGAACTATGGCTACACCTTC. Amino acids: CAISAPGNYGYTF.

This clonotype has a handful of counts. The chain combines TRBV12-3 or TRBV12-4 with TRBJ2-7, with D unresolved. V was clipped by 3 bases and J by 6 bases, with 9 bases between them. The CDR3 has 12 amino acids. CDR3 region: CASSFRYSEQYF. The DNA of the CDR3 is TGTGCCAGCAGTTTCCGGTATAGCGAGCAGTACTTC.

The chain combines TRBV29-1 with TRBJ2-1; 7 positions agree with TRBD1. The CDR3 spans 15 residues. The V gene end was trimmed by 3 bases and the J gene end by 0 bases; junction bases not matched to a gene: 5. Per germline, CDR1 SQVTM and CDR2 ANQGSEA. The DNA for the CDR3 is TGCAGCGTTGACCCGGACAGGACCTCCTACAATGAGCAGTTCTTC. Translation: CSVDPDRTSYNEQFF.

The chain has TRBV5-1 and TRBJ1-1; D is uncertain. Trimming shortened V by 0 bases and J by 0 bases, and 12 bases separated the two germline ends. The germline V gene has CDR1 SGHRS and CDR2 YFSETQ. CDR3 length equals 16 residues. The CDR3 DNA is TGCGCCAGCAGCTTGGTGGTCGGCAGTATGAACACTGAAGCTTTCTTT. Residues: CASSLVVGSMNTEAFF.

Ten or more counts support this clonotype. This chain links TRBV6-5 with TRBJ2-1; a weak D match, TRBD2 (6 bases). Between the trimmed V and J ends, which lost 4 bases and 0 bases, there was a span of 10 bases. The CDR3 covers 15 residues. Germline CDR1 reads MNHEY; CDR2 reads SVGAGI. CDR3 bases: TGTGCCAGCAGTTTCCTCGGGAGCTCCTACAATGAGCAGTTCTTC. Amino acid sequence: CASSFLGSSYNEQFF.

This clonotype was counted between two and nine times. The V call is TRBV6-2 or TRBV6-3, the J call TRBJ2-5; D assignment may be TRBD1 or TRBD2 (6 bases each). The CDR3 has 17 residues. Trimming took off 0 bases at V and 4 bases at J, with 18 bases between the two ends. CDR1 MNHEY and CDR2 SVGEGT come from the germline V gene. CDR3 bases: TGTGCCAGCAGTTACTCCCGGAGGGGGAGAGGTCCAGAGACCCAGTACTTC. Protein product: CASSYSRRGRGPETQYF.

The sample holds many counts of this clonotype. The CDR3 sequence is CSVETGPKTQYF. CDR3 nucleotide sequence: TGCAGCGTTGAGACAGGGCCGAAGACCCAGTACTTC. This chain connects TRBV29-1 to TRBJ2-5, with 7 bases identical to TRBD1. The germline CDR1 and CDR2 sequences are SQVTM and ANQGSEA. J lost 6 bases, V lost 3 bases, and 4 bases had no gene match. The CDR3 has 12 amino acids.

This clonotype was counted only a few times. The rearrangement links TRBV7-2 to TRBJ1-6, with 9 nucleotides matching TRBD1. The V segment lost 0 bases and the J segment 6 bases; nucleotides outside the gene matches: 3. This CDR3 spans 16 amino acids. Germline CDR1 and CDR2: SGHTA and FQGNSA. CDR3 sequence: CASSLAQGARNSPLHF. The CDR3 DNA reads as TGTGCCAGCAGCTTAGCACAGGGGGCGCGTAATTCACCCCTCCACTTT. Full variable domain (missing parts from reference TRBV7-2 and TRBJ1-6): GAGVSQSPSNKVTEKGKDVELRCDPISGHTALYWYRQSLGQGLEFLIYFQGNSAPDKSGLPSDRFSAERTGGSVSTLTIQRTQQEDSAVYLCASSLAQGARNSPLHFGNGTRLTVT.

There are many counts of this clonotype. The chain combines TRBV4-2 with TRBJ2-1; 12 nucleotides line up with TRBD2. The V segment lost 0 bases and the J segment 6 bases; nucleotides outside the gene matches: 9. Looked up from germline, CDR1 is LGHNA and CDR2 is YNFKEQ. This CDR3 contains 18 residues. CDR3 in DNA: TGTGCCAGCAGCCAAGATCTTAGGGGACTAGCGGGTCTCAATGAGCAGTTCTTC. Amino acids: CASSQDLRGLAGLNEQFF.

This clonotype was counted only a few times. This chain links TRBV27 with TRBJ2-7; 12 nucleotides agree with TRBD2. The V and J ends lost 3 bases and 4 bases, in that order; junction bases with no gene match: 4. The CDR3 totals 15 residues. Germline V gene sequence: CDR1 MNHEY, CDR2 SMNVEV (reference sequence). The CDR3 DNA reads TGTGCCAGCAGTTTGACTAGCGGGAGTTTTTACGAGCAGTACTTC. Translated: CASSLTSGSFYEQYF.

The chain recombines TRBV6-2 or TRBV6-3 with TRBJ2-4, with D perhaps matching TRBD2 (5 bases). The germline V gene encodes CDR1 MNHEY and CDR2 SVGEGT. The CDR3 sequence is 14 residues long. The V end lost 6 bases, the J end lost 4 bases, and 13 bases lay between the germline ends. The CDR3 coding sequence is TGTGCCAGCAGGGAACCCCTAGCAAAAAACATTCAGTACTTC. Its protein is CASREPLAKNIQYF.

The chain is built from TRBV5-1 and TRBJ1-1; D remains ambiguous. Trimming took off 2 bases at V and 3 bases at J, with 8 bases between the two ends. CDR1 is SGHRS, CDR2 YFSETQ, per germline. The CDR3 totals 13 residues. CDR3 loop: CASSFTGYTEAFF. For the CDR3, the DNA is TGCGCCAGCAGCTTTACGGGATACACTGAAGCTTTCTTT.

This clonotype was seen many times. The V and J genes are TRBV18 and TRBJ1-1; 8 bases match TRBD1. This CDR3 region has 16 residues. The germline V gene has CDR1 KGHSH and CDR2 LQKENI. The junction had 14 bases not matched to a gene; V was cut back by 3 bases and J by 8 bases. CDR3 DNA: TGTGCCAGCTCACCCAGGACAGGGAGGTCGACCGACGAAGCTTTCTTT. This gives the protein CASSPRTGRSTDEAFF.

This clonotype has ten or more counts. The chain recombines TRBV7-6 with TRBJ1-1; a weak D match, TRBD1 (5 bases). The V and J ends lost 5 bases and 1 base respectively, with 11 bases between them. Per the germline V gene, CDR1 is SGHVS and CDR2 is FNYEAQ. This CDR3 has 14 amino acids. The CDR3, as DNA: TGTGCCAGCAGCCCAAGAGGGGCGAACACTGAAGCTTTCTTT. This codes for CASSPRGANTEAFF.

The sample holds many counts of this clonotype. The J gene is TRBJ1-2, the V gene TRBV20-1; D gene ambiguous. The CDR3 has 13 amino acids. From germline, CDR1 is DFQATT and CDR2 SNEGSKA (reference sequence). V lost 6 bases and J lost 4, with 15 bases in between. CDR3 residues: CSASVSRGYGYTF. As DNA, the CDR3 is TGCAGTGCGAGCGTCTCCCGAGGCTATGGCTACACCTTC.

This clonotype has at least ten counts. V gene TRBV27 combines with J gene TRBJ1-5, with TRBD1 as a possible D gene (6 bases). This CDR3 spans 13 amino acids. The V end lost 8 bases, the J end lost 3 bases, and 11 bases lay between the germline ends. Germline CDR1 is MNHEY and CDR2 is SMNVEV (reference sequence). CDR3 residues: CASAGQPNQPQHF. CDR3 in DNA: TGTGCCAGCGCAGGACAGCCCAATCAGCCCCAGCATTTT.

This clonotype occurred a few times. The chain combines TRBV6-1 with TRBJ1-3; D gene unclear. Germline assignment: CDR1 MNHNS and CDR2 SASEGT. The CDR3 is made up of 15 amino acids. V dropped 5 bases and J dropped 0 bases, with 11 bases sitting between them. CDR3 DNA sequence: TGTGCCAGCAGTCGACCCCCAACCTCTGGAAACACCATATATTTT. Translated: CASSRPPTSGNTIYF.

The table lists this clonotype with a few counts. The chain uses TRBV2 and TRBJ1-2; no clear D gene. The CDR3 contains 14 residues. Germline V gene sequence: CDR1 SNHLY, CDR2 FYNNEI. Trimming pared 4 bases from V and 2 bases from J, leaving 11 bases between. The CDR3 spells CASSARLINYGYTF. The DNA of the CDR3 is TGTGCCAGCAGTGCTAGATTAATCAACTATGGCTACACCTTC.